Below, 23 T cell receptor beta chains from the same sample are listed, as sequenced in a study of regulatory T cells in long-lasting Graves disease. CDR3-region Arm-PCR and iRepertoire HTBI primers produced the TCR beta libraries. TCRdb used MiXCR to reprocess the multiplex PCR reads, holding one entry per CDR3 protein. The sample consists of 350,000 to 450,000 distinct CDR3 sequences, 23% of them appearing once. Time point: persistent/refractory GD, antithyroid drugs over 5 years with positive TRAb. The TCR library used RNA extracted from PBMCs. The source material was peripheral blood mononuclear cells (PBMCs), sampled when the disease was refractory, from a patient treated with antithyroid drugs. These receptors all stem from a middle-aged woman with Graves disease.

Details on this clonotype: Its ends do not fully match the called genes, so a read error is possible. The chain has TRBV11-2 and TRBJ2-1; D perhaps matches TRBD1 (6 bases). The CDR3 totals 13 residues. Germline V gene sequence: CDR1 SGHAT, CDR2 FQNNGV. This CDR3 reads CASSFSWGPVQFF. The CDR3, as DNA: TGTGCAAGCAGCTTTTCTTGGGGGCCGGTGCAGTTCTTC.

At least ten counts were recorded for this clonotype. This sequence joins TRBV27 and TRBJ2-6; D ambiguous. Between the trimmed V and J ends, which lost 4 bases and 0 bases, there was a span of 4 bases. Germline V gene sequence: CDR1 MNHEY, CDR2 SMNVEV (reference sequence). This CDR3 contains 14 residues. The CDR3 nucleotides read TGTGCCAGCAGTTCGATCTCTGGGGCCAACGTCCTGACTTTC. Protein sequence: CASSSISGANVLTF.

This clonotype was detected a few times. This chain links TRBV28 with TRBJ1-1; D remains unclear. CDR3 length: 15 residues. V was trimmed by 4 bases and J by 0 bases, leaving 12 bases between them. The germline V gene has CDR1 MDHEN and CDR2 SYDVKM. DNA for the CDR3: TGTGCCAGCAGTTACCCCTCCCGGATGAACACTGAAGCTTTCTTT. Translation gives CASSYPSRMNTEAFF.

About this clonotype itself: This likely reflects a read error, since a far larger clone is one base away. Written as DNA, the CDR3 is TGTGCCAGCAGTGAATCAGGGACATCGCAAGAGGCCCAGTACTTC. This sequence encodes CASSESGTSQEAQYF. The chain joins TRBV6-2 or TRBV6-3 to TRBJ2-5; TRBD1 might be the D (6 bases). Per the germline V gene, CDR1 is MNHEY and CDR2 is SVGEGT. CDR3 length: 15 amino acids.

This clonotype was found many times. This chain links TRBV28 with TRBJ1-6; D uncertain. This CDR3 is built from 14 residues. Germline V gene data show CDR1 as MDHEN and CDR2 as SYDVKM. Deletions cut 4 bases from V and 10 bases from J, with 14 bases between. The chain's CDR3 is CASSYPNRESPLHF. Here the CDR3 DNA reads TGTGCCAGCAGTTACCCCAATCGAGAATCACCCCTCCACTTT. The variable domain in full, completed from reference TRBV28 and TRBJ1-6, reads DVKVTQSSRYLVKRTGEKVFLECVQDMDHENMFWYRQDPGLGLRLIYFSYDVKMKEKGDIPEGYSVSREKKERFSLILESASTNQTSMYLCASSYPNRESPLHFGNGTRLTVT.

The sample holds many counts of this clonotype. The chain links TRBV6-1 to TRBJ2-6; D is perhaps TRBD1 (6 bases). The germline V gene encodes CDR1 MNHNS and CDR2 SASEGT. V lost 4 bases to trimming and J lost 0 bases, with 16 bases between them. The CDR3 consists of 18 residues. Here the CDR3 reads CASSVEDSYLSGANVLTF. The CDR3, as DNA: TGTGCCAGCAGTGTTGAGGACAGTTACCTCTCTGGGGCCAACGTCCTGACTTTC.

The J gene is TRBJ2-6, the V gene TRBV5-1, with unresolved D. Germline CDR1 SGHRS, CDR2 YFSETQ. The V end was cut by 4 bases, the J end by 8 bases, with 16 bases between. This CDR3 comprises 15 residues. The CDR3: CASSVTEEFPNVLTF. The CDR3, as DNA: TGCGCCAGCAGCGTGACCGAGGAGTTTCCCAACGTCCTGACTTTC.

V is TRBV7-9 and J is TRBJ2-7; TRBD2 is a possible D gene (6 bases). This CDR3 comprises 16 residues. CDR1 SEHNR and CDR2 FQNEAQ come from the germline V gene (reference sequence). V was cut by 5 bases and J by 3 bases, with 20 bases left in between. CDR3 nucleotides: TGTGCCAGCAGCGCGGGATCCGGGGCCTTTTTCTACGAGCAGTACTTC. It specifies CASSAGSGAFFYEQYF.

The rearrangement joins TRBV10-3 to TRBJ2-7; 7 positions agree with TRBD2. V lost 6 bases, J lost 10 bases, and 12 bases stayed unmatched. Germline CDR1 reads ENHRY; CDR2 reads SYGVKD. The CDR3 totals 13 residues. For the CDR3, the DNA is TGTGCCATCAGGCCTAGCGGAACTCCTATTCAGTACTTC. It encodes CAIRPSGTPIQYF.

This clonotype showed up many times. The chain carries TRBV6-2 or TRBV6-3 and TRBJ2-7; TRBD1 or TRBD2 may be the D gene (5 bases each). Germline values: CDR1 MNHEY, CDR2 SVGEGT. The CDR3 runs 14 residues. Trimming pared 2 bases from V and 2 bases from J, leaving 10 bases between. The CDR3 sequence: CASSYRDGAYEQYF. DNA for the CDR3: TGTGCCAGCAGTTACCGGGACGGTGCCTACGAGCAGTACTTC.

This clonotype was detected ten times or more. The J gene is TRBJ2-7, the V gene TRBV20-1; 14 bases fit TRBD2. The CDR3 has 17 residues. Germline CDR1 and CDR2: DFQATT and SNEGSKA (reference sequence). The V segment lost 0 bases and the J segment 4 bases; nucleotides outside the gene matches: 8. For the CDR3, the DNA is TGCAGTGCTAGAGATGGACTAGCGGGAGGCTCTCTGTACGAGCAGTACTTC. This gives the protein CSARDGLAGGSLYEQYF.

This clonotype was seen repeatedly, ten times or more. V usage is TRBV20-1 and J usage is TRBJ2-2; 15 positions agree with TRBD2. Trimming took 1 base from V and 0 from J; bases not matched to a gene: 12. This CDR3 has 21 amino acids. In germline, CDR1 is DFQATT, CDR2 SNEGSKA (reference sequence). CDR3 amino acids: CSARAQRTSGRAKPNTGELFF. The CDR3 nucleotides are TGCAGTGCTAGAGCGCAACGGACTAGCGGGAGGGCCAAGCCGAACACCGGGGAGCTGTTTTTT.

This clonotype was counted at least ten times. The chain is built from TRBV27 and TRBJ2-7; D not resolved. Germline values: CDR1 MNHEY, CDR2 SMNVEV (reference sequence). V was shortened by 2 bases and J by 5 bases, with 13 bases between the two germline ends. This CDR3 comprises 14 residues. The CDR3 loop is CASSLLGPSDEQYF. The DNA of the CDR3 is TGTGCCAGCAGTTTACTAGGCCCCAGCGACGAGCAGTACTTC.

Regarding this clonotype: This could be a read error, since a much larger clone is one nucleotide away. The rearrangement joins TRBV6-5 to TRBJ1-6, with D uncertain. Trimming stripped 2 bases from V and 14 bases from J, with 16 bases between. Germline CDR1 is MNHEY and CDR2 is SVGAGI. The CDR3 consists of 14 residues. The CDR3 loop reads CASSYRAVGSSLHF. CDR3 coding DNA: TGTGCCAGCAGTTACAGGGCAGTCGGGTCATCCCTCCACTTT.

For this clonotype: Just one base apart from a much larger clone, this may be a read error. The chain couples TRBV28 to TRBJ1-1, with D possibly being TRBD1 (6 bases). CDR3 size: 12 residues. V was cut by 6 bases and J by 6 bases, with 11 bases left in between. Per germline, CDR1 MDHEN and CDR2 SYDVKM. The CDR3 here is CASRMTGPEAFF. The CDR3 region has the DNA TGTGCCAGCAGGATGACAGGACCTGAAGCTTTCTTT.

The chain couples TRBV6-1 to TRBJ2-2; the match to TRBD2 covers 8 bases. Unmatched junction bases numbered 12, after V lost 6 bases and J lost 3 bases. CDR1 and CDR2 (germline): MNHNS, SASEGT. The CDR3 consists of 17 residues. The CDR3 loop is CASRPTSTGGDTGELFF. CDR3 bases: TGTGCCAGCAGGCCCACAAGTACGGGAGGGGACACCGGGGAGCTGTTTTTT.

This clonotype was observed many times. CDR3 bases: TGTGCCAGCAGTTTATGGCAGTCGTTTCGCACCGGGGAGCTGTTTTTT. This codes for CASSLWQSFRTGELFF. This rearrangement joins TRBV12-3 or TRBV12-4 to TRBJ2-2; no clear D gene. With 2 bases removed from V and 4 bases from J, the gap between germline ends came to 14 bases. The CDR3 totals 16 residues.

This clonotype was counted ten times or more. The J gene is TRBJ2-7, the V gene TRBV28; D tentatively reads TRBD1 or TRBD2 (5 bases each). Trimming stripped 7 bases from V and 0 bases from J, with 13 bases between. This CDR3 is 14 amino acids long. Per the germline V gene, CDR1 is MDHEN and CDR2 is SYDVKM. CDR3 protein: CASKPPGSSYEQYF. In nucleotides, the CDR3 is TGTGCCAGCAAGCCCCCAGGGAGCTCCTACGAGCAGTACTTC.

In this sample, this clonotype turned up many times. The gene calls are TRBV11-1 and TRBJ2-7, with D uncertain. The V end was cut by 5 bases, the J end by 3 bases, with 17 bases between. The CDR3 has 15 residues. Germline V gives CDR1 SGHAT, CDR2 FQDESV (reference sequence). The CDR3 reads CASSRASDDYYEQYF. CDR3 nucleotide sequence: TGTGCCAGCAGCCGCGCGAGCGACGATTACTACGAGCAGTACTTC.

The chain couples TRBV5-4 to TRBJ2-2, with a tentative D call TRBD1 (6 bases). This CDR3 comprises 13 residues. CDR1 SGHNT and CDR2 YYREEE come from the germline V gene (reference sequence). Trimming pared 7 bases from V and 2 bases from J, leaving 9 bases between. CDR3: CASVDRNTGELFF. For the CDR3, the DNA is TGTGCCAGCGTGGACAGAAACACCGGGGAGCTGTTTTTT.

This clonotype was seen more than once but under ten times. The V gene is TRBV5-1, the J gene TRBJ1-1; D not certain. The length of the CDR3 is 15 residues. V lost 2 bases, J lost 1 base, and 12 bases lay in between. CDR1 and CDR2 (germline): SGHRS, YFSETQ. CDR3 loop: CASSLMFGENTEAFF. The CDR3 coding sequence is TGCGCCAGCAGCTTAATGTTCGGGGAGAACACTGAAGCTTTCTTT.

The sample holds a few counts of this clonotype. The CDR3 reads CASSTTDRGSTEAFF. CDR3 in DNA: TGTGCCAGTAGCACAACGGACAGGGGGAGCACTGAAGCTTTCTTT. This chain links TRBV19 with TRBJ1-1; 10 bases agree with TRBD1. After removal of 6 bases from V and 4 bases from J, the junction contained 8 bases not matched to a gene. The CDR3 consists of 15 residues. Germline V lookup: CDR1 LNHDA, CDR2 SQIVND (reference sequence).

This clonotype occurred a few times. The rearrangement joins TRBV20-1 to TRBJ1-1, with 8 nucleotides matching TRBD1. The CDR3 spans 12 residues. The V segment lost 6 bases and the J segment 4 bases; nucleotides outside the gene matches: 4. Germline lookup yields CDR1 DFQATT and CDR2 SNEGSKA (reference sequence). This CDR3 reads CSAQDRATEAFF. The DNA of the CDR3 is TGCAGTGCCCAGGACAGGGCCACTGAAGCTTTCTTT.